Following are 5 T cell receptor beta chains from one sample sequenced in a study of breast tumors, draining lymph nodes, adjacent tissues. TCRdb re-called the multiplex PCR reads through MiXCR, storing one row per CDR3 protein. The sample lists approximately 280,000 distinct CDR3 sequences, more than 30% occurring once. Axillary draining lymph nodes of breast cancer patients supplied the node samples. The sample taken for sequencing was axillary lymph node tissue. These TCRs come from a female donor with breast cancer. Some clones in this sample may be carry-over from other donors' samples.

This clonotype showed up many times. The CDR3 spells CSAGRDARTDTQYF. The DNA for the CDR3 is TGCAGTGCCGGGAGGGACGCACGCACAGATACGCAGTATTTT. This chain joins TRBV20-1 and TRBJ2-3, with 8 bases that match TRBD2. The CDR3 has 14 amino acids. Germline CDR1 is DFQATT and CDR2 is SNEGSKA (reference sequence). Germline trimming cut 6 bases from V and 1 base from J; bases unmatched to any gene: 6.

This clonotype was detected many times. V and J are TRBV20-1 and TRBJ2-7; D is unclear. Germline V gene data show CDR1 as DFQATT and CDR2 as SNEGSKA (reference sequence). V lost 3 bases, J lost 0 bases, and 9 bases lay in between. This CDR3 spans 13 amino acids. In DNA form, the CDR3 reads TGCAGTGCTAGGGGAAGGATCTCCTACGAGCAGTACTTC. This translates into CSARGRISYEQYF.

This clonotype has more than one count but fewer than ten. The genes are TRBV4-3 and TRBJ1-1; D not resolved. V lost 0 bases, J lost 1 base, and 9 bases lay in between. From germline, CDR1 is LGHNA and CDR2 YSLEER. The CDR3 is 15 residues long. CDR3 amino acids: CASSQDRGWNTEAFF. The CDR3 DNA follows: TGCGCCAGCAGCCAAGATCGGGGATGGAACACTGAAGCTTTCTTT.

Worth noting for this clonotype: This clone may be a read error of a much larger clone one base away. CDR3 bases: TGCAGTGCTTGGACTAGCGGGCATAACTCCTACGAGCAGTACTTC. Translation gives CSAWTSGHNSYEQYF. The genes are TRBV20-1 and TRBJ2-7; TRBD2 matches 11 bases. V shed 5 bases, J shed 0 bases, and the junction held 6 bases outside the gene matches. The CDR3 contains 15 residues. Germline CDR1 is DFQATT and CDR2 is SNEGSKA (reference sequence).

This clonotype was seen ten or more times. The rearrangement links TRBV11-2 to TRBJ2-7, with D hard to call. Germline loops: CDR1 SGHAT, CDR2 FQNNGV. This CDR3 has 16 amino acids. V lost 7 bases, J lost 7 bases, and 26 bases lay in between. CDR3 DNA: TGTGCCAGCAAGCCCAACTTGGCGGCCATCCTGGGGGAGCAGTACTTC. Translation: CASKPNLAAILGEQYF.